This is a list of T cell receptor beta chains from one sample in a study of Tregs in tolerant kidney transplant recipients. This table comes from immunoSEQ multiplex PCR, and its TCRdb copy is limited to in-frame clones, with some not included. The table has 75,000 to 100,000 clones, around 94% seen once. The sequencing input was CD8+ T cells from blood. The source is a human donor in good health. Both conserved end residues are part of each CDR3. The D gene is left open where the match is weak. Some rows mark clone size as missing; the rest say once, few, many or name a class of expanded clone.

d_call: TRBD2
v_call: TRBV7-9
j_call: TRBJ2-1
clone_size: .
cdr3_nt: TGTGCCAGCAGCTTAGAGCCGGGCGGGAGTTCGGTGGATGAGCAGTTCTTC
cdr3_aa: CASSLEPGGSSVDEQFF

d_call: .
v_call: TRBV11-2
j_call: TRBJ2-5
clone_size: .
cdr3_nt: TGTGCCAGCAGCCCAGGTGGGGGACCGACCCAGTACTTC
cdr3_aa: CASSPGGGPTQYF

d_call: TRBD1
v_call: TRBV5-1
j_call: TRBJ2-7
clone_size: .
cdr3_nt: TGCGCCAGCAGCACCGGGACAGTCGATTGGGGCGAGCAGTACTTC
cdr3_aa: CASSTGTVDWGEQYF

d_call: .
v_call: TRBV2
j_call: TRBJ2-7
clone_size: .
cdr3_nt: TGTGCCAGTGCAGGGGTCGAGCAGTACTTC
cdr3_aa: CASAGVEQYF

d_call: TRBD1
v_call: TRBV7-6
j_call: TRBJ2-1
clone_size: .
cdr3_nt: TGTGCCAGCAGCGCCGGGACAGCGCCTCTCAATGAGCAGTTCTTC
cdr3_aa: CASSAGTAPLNEQFF

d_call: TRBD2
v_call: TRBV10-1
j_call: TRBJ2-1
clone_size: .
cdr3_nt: TGCGCCAGCAGTGAGACTAGCGGGAGGAATGAGCAGTTCTTC
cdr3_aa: CASSETSGRNEQFF

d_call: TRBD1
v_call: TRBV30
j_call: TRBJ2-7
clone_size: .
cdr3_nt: TGTGCCTGGAGTGTATTGCAGGGGGCTTACGAGCAGTACTTC
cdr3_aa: CAWSVLQGAYEQYF

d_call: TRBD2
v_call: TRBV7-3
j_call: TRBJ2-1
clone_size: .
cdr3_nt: TGTGCCAGCAGCTCCTGGACTAGCGGGGGGGAGCAGTTCTTC
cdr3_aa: CASSSWTSGGEQFF

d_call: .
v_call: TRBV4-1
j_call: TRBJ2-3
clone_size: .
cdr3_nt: TGCGCCAGCAGCCAAGACCGGCGGGCCGCCACAGATACGCAGTATTTT
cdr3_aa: CASSQDRRAATDTQYF

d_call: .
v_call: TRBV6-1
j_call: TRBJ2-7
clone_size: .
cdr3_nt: TGTGCCAGCAGTGAAGGGGAGGCAGACCTCTACGAGCAGTACTTC
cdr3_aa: CASSEGEADLYEQYF

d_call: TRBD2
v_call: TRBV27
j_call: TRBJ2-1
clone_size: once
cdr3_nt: TGTGCCAGCAGTGGGTGGACTAGCGGGATCGACTCGATCGGATACAATGAGCAGTTCTTC
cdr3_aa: CASSGWTSGIDSIGYNEQFF

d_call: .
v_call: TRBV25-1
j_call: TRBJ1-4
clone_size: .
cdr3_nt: TGTGCCAGCAGTGAAACGGGGGCTAATGAAAAACTGTTTTTT
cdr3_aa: CASSETGANEKLFF

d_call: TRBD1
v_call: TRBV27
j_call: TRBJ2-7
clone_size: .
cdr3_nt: TGTGCCAGCAGTCCGACAGGGGGCATCGAGTACGAGCAGTACTTC
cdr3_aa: CASSPTGGIEYEQYF

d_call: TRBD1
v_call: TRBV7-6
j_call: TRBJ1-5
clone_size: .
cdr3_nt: TGTGCCAGCAGCTTAGGGACAGGGAGAAATCAGCCCCAGCATTTT
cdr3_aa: CASSLGTGRNQPQHF

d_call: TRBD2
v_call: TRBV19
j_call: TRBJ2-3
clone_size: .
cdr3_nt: TGTGCCAGTAGTCCGGGAGGTGGGTACGATACGCAGTATTTT
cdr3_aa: CASSPGGGYDTQYF

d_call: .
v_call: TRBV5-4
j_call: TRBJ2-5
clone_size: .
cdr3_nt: TGTGCCAGCAGCTTAAATGGGGAGGAAGAGACCCAGTACTTC
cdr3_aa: CASSLNGEEETQYF

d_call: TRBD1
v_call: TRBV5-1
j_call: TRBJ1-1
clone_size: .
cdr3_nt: TGCGCCAGCAGCCGACAAAAAGGGACAGGGAACACTGAAGCTTTCTTT
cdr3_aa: CASSRQKGTGNTEAFF

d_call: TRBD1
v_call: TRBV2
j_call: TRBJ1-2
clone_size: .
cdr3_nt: TGTGCCAGCAGGGACAGGGCATATAACTATGGCTACACCTTC
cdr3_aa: CASRDRAYNYGYTF

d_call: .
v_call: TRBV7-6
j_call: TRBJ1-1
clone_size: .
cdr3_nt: TGTGCCAGCAGCTTAGCGATGGGGCCCGACACTGAAGCTTTCTTT
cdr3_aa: CASSLAMGPDTEAFF

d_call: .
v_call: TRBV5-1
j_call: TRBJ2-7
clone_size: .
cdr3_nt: TGCGCCAGCAGCTTGAGCACAGGGACGTACGAGCAGTACTTC
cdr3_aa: CASSLSTGTYEQYF

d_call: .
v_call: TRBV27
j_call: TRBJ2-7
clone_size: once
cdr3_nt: TGTGCCAGCAGCTCTACCGGCGCATACGAGCAGTACTTC
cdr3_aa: CASSSTGAYEQYF

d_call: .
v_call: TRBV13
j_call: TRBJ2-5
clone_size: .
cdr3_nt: TGTGCCAGCAGCGAGGGGGAGGGCCGAGGAGAGACCCAGTACTTC
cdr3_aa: CASSEGEGRGETQYF